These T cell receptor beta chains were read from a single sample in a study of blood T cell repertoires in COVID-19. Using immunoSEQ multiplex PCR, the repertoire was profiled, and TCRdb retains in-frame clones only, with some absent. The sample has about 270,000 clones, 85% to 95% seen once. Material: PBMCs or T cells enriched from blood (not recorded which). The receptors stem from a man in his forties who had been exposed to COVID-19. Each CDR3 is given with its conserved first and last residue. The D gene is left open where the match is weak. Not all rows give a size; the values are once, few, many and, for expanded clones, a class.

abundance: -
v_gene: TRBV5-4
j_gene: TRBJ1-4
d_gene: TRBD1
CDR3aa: CASSFDRGHEKLFF
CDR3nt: TGTGCCAGCAGCTTTGACAGGGGGCATGAAAAACTGTTTTTT

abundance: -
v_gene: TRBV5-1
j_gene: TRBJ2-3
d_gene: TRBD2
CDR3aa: CASSITSGTDTQYF
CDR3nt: TGCGCCAGCAGCATTACTAGCGGAACAGATACGCAGTATTTT

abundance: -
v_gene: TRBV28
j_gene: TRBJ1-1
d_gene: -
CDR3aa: CASSFPEGRTEAFF
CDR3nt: TGTGCCAGCAGTTTTCCGGAGGGAAGGACTGAAGCTTTCTTT

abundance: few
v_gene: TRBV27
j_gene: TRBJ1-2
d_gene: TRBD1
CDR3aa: CASSPPGDRGVLEGYTF
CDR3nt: TGTGCCAGCAGTCCCCCCGGGGACAGGGGTGTTTTAGAAGGCTACACCTTC

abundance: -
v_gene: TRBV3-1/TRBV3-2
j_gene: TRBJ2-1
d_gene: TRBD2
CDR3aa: CASSQGGLPQFF
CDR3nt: TGTGCCAGCAGCCAGGGGGGACTACCTCAGTTCTTC

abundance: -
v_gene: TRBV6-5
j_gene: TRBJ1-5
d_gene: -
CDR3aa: CASGLHGNQPQHF
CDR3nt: TGTGCCAGCGGACTTCATGGGAACCAGCCCCAGCATTTT

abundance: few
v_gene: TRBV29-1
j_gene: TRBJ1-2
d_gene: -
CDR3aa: CSVIRGDGYTF
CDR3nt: TGCAGCGTTATCAGGGGAGATGGCTACACCTTC

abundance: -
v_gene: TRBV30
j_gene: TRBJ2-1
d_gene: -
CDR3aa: CAWSDQTVAYNEQFF
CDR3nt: TGTGCCTGGAGTGACCAGACGGTAGCTTACAATGAGCAGTTCTTC

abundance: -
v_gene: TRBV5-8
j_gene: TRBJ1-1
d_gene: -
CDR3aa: CASSLAGTAWIGTTEAFF
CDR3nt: TGTGCCAGCAGCTTGGCAGGGACTGCGTGGATCGGCACCACTGAAGCTTTCTTT

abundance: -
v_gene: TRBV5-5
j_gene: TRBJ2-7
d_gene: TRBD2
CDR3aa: CASSSPGLAAAYEQYF
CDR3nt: TGTGCCAGCAGCTCGCCGGGACTAGCGGCAGCCTACGAGCAGTACTTC

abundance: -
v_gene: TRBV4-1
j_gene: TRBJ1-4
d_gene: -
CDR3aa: CASSQAGAGDYEKLFF
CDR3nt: TGCGCCAGCAGCCAAGCAGGGGCGGGGGATTATGAAAAACTGTTTTTT

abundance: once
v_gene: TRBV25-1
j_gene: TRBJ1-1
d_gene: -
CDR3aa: CASRQGTSRAFF
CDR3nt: TGTGCCAGCAGACAGGGAACTTCCCGCGCTTTCTTT

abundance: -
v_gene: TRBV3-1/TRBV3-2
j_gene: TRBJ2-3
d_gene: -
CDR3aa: CASSQWLERDTQYF
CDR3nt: TGTGCCAGCAGCCAATGGCTAGAACGAGATACGCAGTATTTT

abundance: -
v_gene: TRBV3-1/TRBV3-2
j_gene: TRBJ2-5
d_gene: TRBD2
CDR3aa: CASSQTSGSAETQYF
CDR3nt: TGTGCCAGCAGCCAAACTAGCGGGAGTGCGGAGACCCAGTACTTC

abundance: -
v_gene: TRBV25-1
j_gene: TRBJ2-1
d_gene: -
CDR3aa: CASSDLGQLNEQFF
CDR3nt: TGTGCCAGCAGTGACCTCGGACAGCTCAATGAGCAGTTCTTC

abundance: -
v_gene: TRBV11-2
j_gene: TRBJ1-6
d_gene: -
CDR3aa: CASSFSGDSPLHF
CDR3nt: TGTGCCAGCAGCTTTAGTGGTGATTCACCCCTCCACTTT

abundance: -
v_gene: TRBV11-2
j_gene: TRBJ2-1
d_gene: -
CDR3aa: CASSLESAGATYNEQFF
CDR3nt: TGTGCCAGCAGCTTAGAATCCGCAGGGGCCACCTACAATGAGCAGTTCTTC

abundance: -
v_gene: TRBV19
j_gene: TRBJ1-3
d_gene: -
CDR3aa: CASSQTGWVGNTIYF
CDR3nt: TGTGCCAGTAGTCAGACAGGTTGGGTTGGAAACACCATATATTTT

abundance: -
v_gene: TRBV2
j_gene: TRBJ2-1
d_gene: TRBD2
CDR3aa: CASPKGREKGYNEQFF
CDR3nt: TGTGCCAGCCCCAAGGGGCGGGAGAAAGGCTACAATGAGCAGTTCTTC

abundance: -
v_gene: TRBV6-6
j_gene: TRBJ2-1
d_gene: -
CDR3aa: CASSYLRTEGLEFF
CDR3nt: TGTGCCAGCAGTTACTTACGGACAGAAGGCTTGGAGTTCTTC

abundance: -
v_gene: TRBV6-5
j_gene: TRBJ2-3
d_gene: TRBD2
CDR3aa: CASSWAGGTDTQYF
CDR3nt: TGTGCCAGCAGTTGGGCGGGAGGTACAGATACGCAGTATTTT

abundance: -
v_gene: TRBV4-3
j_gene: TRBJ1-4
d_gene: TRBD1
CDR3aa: CASSPDRGPANEKLFF
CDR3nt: TGCGCCAGCAGCCCGGACAGGGGGCCGGCTAATGAAAAACTGTTTTTT

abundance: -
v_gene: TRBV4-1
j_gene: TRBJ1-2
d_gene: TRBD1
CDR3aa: CASSQGQPYGYTF
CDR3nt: TGCGCCAGCAGCCAGGGACAGCCCTATGGCTACACCTTC